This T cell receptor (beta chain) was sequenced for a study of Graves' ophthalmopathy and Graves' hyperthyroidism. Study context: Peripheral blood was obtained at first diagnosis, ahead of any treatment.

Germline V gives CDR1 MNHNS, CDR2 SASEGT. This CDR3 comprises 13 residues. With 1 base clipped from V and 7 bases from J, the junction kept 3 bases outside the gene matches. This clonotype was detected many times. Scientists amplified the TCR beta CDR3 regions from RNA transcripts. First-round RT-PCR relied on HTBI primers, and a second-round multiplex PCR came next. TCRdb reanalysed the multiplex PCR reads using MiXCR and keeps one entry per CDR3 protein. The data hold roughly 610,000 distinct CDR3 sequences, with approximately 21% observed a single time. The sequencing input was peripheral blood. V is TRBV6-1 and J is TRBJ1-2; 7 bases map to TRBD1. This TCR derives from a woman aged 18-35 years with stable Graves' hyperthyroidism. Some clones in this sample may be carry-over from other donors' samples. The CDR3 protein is CASSEGQGGGYTF. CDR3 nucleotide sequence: TGTGCCAGCAGTGAAGGACAGGGAGGTGGCTACACCTTC.